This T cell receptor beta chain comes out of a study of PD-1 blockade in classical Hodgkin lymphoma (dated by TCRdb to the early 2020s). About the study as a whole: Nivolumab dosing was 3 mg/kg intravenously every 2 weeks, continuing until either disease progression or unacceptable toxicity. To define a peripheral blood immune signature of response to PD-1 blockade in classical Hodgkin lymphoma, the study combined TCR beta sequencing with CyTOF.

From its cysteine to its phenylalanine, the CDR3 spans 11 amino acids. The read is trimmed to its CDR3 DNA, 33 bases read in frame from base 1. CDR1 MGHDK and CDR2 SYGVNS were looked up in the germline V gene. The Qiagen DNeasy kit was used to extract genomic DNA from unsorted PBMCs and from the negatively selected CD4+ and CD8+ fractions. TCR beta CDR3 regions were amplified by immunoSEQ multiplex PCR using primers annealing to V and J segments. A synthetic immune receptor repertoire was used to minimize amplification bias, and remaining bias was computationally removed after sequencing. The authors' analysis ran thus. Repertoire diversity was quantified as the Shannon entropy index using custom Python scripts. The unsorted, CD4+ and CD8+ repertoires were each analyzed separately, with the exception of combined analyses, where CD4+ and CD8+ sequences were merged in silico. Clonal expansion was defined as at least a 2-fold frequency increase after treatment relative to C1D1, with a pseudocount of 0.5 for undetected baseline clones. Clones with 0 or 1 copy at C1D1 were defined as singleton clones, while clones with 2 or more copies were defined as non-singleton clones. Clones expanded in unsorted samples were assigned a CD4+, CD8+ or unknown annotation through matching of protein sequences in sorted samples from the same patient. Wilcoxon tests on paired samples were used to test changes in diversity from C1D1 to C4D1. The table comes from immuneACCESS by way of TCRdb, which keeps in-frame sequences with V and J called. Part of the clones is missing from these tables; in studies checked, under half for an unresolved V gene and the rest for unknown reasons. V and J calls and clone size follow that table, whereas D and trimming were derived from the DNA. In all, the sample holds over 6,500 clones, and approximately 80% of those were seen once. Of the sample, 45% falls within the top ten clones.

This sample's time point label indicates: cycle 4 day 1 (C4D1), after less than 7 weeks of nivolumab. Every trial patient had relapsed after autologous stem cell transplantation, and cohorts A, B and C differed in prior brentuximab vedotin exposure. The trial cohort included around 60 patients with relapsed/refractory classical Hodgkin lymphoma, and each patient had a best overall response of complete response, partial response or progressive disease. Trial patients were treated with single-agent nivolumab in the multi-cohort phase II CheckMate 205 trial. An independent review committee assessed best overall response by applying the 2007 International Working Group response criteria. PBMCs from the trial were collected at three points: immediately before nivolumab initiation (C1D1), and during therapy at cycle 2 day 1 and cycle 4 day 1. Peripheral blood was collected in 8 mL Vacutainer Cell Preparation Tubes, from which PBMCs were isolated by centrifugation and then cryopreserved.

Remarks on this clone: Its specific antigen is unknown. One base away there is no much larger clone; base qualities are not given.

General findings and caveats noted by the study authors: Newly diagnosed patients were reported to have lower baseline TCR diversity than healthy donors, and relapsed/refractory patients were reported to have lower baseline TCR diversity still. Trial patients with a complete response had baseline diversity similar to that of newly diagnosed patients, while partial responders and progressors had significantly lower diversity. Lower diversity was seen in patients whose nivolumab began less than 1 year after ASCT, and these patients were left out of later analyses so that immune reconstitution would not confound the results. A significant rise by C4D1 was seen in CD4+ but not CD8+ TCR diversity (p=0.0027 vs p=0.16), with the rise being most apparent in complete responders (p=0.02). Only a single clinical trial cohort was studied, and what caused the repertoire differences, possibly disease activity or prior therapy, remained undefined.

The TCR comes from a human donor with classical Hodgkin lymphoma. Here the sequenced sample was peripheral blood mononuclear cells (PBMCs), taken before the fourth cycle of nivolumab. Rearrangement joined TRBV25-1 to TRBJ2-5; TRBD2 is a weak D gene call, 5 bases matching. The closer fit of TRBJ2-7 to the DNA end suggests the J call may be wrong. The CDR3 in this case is CASGTAYEQYF. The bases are TGTGCGAGCGGCACAGCCTACGAGCAGTACTTC.